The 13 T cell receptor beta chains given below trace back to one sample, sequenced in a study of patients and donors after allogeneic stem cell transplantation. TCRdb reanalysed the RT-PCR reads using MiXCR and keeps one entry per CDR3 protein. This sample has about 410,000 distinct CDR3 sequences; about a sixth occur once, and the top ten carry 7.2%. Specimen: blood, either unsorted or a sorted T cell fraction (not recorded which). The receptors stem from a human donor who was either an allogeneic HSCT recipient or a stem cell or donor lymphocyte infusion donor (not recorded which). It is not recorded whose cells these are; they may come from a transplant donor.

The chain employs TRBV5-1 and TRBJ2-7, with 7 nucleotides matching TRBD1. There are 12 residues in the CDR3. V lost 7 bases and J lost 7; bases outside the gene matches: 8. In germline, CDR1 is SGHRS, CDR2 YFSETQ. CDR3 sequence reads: CASRGGQEEQYF. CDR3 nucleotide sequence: TGCGCCAGCCGTGGCGGACAGGAAGAGCAGTACTTC.

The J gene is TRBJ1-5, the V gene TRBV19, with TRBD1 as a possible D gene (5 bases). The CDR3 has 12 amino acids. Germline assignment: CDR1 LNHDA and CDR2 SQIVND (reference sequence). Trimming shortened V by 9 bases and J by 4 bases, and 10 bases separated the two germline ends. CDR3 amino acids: CASAYRNQPQHF. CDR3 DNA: TGTGCCAGCGCATACAGGAATCAGCCCCAGCATTTT.

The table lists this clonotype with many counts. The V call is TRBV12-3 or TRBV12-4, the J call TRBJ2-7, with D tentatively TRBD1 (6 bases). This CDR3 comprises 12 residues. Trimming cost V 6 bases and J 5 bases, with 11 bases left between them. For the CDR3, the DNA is TGTGCCAGCAGCCACAGGGCCCACGAGCAGTACTTC. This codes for CASSHRAHEQYF.

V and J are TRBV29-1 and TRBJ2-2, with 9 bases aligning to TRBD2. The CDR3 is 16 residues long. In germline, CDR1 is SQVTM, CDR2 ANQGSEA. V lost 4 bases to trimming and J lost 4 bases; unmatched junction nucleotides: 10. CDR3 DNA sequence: TGCAGCGTTGGGGCGGGAGGGCCCTCTGGCACCGGGGAGCTGTTTTTT. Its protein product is CSVGAGGPSGTGELFF.

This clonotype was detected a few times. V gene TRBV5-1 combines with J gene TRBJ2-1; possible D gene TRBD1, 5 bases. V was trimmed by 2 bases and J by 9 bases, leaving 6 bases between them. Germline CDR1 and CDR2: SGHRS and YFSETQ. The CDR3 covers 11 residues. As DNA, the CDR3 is TGCGCCAGCAGCTTCCAGGGTGAGCAGTTCTTC. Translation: CASSFQGEQFF.

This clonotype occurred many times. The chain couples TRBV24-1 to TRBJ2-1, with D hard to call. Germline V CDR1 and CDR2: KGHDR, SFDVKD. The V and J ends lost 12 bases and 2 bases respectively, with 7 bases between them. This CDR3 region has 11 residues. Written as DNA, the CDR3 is TGTGCCTCCGGCCCCTACAATGAGCAGTTCTTC. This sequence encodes CASGPYNEQFF.

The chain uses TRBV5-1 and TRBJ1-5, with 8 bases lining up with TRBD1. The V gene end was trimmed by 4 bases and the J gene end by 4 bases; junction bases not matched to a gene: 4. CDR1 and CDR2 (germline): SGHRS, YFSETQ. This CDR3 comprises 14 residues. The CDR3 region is CASSTGGLNQPQHF. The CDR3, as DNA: TGCGCCAGCAGCACAGGGGGTTTAAATCAGCCCCAGCATTTT. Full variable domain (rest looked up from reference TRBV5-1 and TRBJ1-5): KAGVTQTPRYLIKTRGQQVTLSCSPISGHRSVSWYQQTPGQGLQFLFEYFSETQRNKGNFPGRFSGRQFSNSRSEMNVSTLELGDSALYLCASSTGGLNQPQHFGDGTRLSIL.

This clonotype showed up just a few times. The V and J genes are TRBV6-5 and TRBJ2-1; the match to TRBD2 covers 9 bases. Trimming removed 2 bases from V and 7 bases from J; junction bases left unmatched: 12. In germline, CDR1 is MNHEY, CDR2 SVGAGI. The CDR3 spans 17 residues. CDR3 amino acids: CASSYGPAGGAINEQFF. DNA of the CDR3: TGTGCCAGCAGTTACGGTCCCGCGGGAGGGGCGATTAATGAGCAGTTCTTC.

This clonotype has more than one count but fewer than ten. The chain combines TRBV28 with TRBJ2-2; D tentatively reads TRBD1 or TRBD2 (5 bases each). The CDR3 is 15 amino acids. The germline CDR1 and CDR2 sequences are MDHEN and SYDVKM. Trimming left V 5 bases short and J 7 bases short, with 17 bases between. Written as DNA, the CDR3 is TGTGCCAGCAGTCCACCGGGACGGGACCACGGGGAGCTGTTTTTT. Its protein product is CASSPPGRDHGELFF.

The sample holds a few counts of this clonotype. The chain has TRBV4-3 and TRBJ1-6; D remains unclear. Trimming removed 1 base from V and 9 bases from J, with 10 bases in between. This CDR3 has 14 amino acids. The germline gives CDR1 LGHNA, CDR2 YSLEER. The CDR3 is CASSQGGFPSPLHF. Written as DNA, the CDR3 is TGCGCCAGCAGCCAAGGAGGGTTCCCTTCACCCCTCCACTTT.

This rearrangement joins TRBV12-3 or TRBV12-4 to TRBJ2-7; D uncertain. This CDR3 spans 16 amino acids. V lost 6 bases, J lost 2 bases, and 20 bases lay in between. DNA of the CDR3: TGTGCCAGCAGCTACCGCTCAGGACGGATAGCCTACGAGCAGTACTTC. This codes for CASSYRSGRIAYEQYF.

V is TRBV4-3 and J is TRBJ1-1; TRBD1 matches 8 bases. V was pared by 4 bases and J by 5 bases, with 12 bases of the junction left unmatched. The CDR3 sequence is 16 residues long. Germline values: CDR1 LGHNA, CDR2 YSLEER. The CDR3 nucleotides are TGCGCCAGCAGCCTTTCCCCAGGGGGCGCAAAGACTGAAGCTTTCTTT. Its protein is CASSLSPGGAKTEAFF.

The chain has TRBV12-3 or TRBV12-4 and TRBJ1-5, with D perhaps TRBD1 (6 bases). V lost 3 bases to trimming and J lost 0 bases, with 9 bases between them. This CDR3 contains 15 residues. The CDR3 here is CASSFGGYSNQPQHF. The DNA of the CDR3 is TGTGCCAGCAGTTTCGGGGGCTATAGCAATCAGCCCCAGCATTTT.